This passage covers 5 T cell receptor beta chains from one sample sequenced in a study of cytomegalovirus exposure and HLA in healthy donors. The primer mix had 60 Vbeta and 13 Jbeta primers. Produced via immunoSEQ multiplex PCR; TCRdb's table is partial and in-frame only. The table shows about 150,000 clones, with about four fifths occurring only once. The sample consisted of PBMCs. The receptors originated from a man aged 25-45 years in good health and CMV-seropositive.

V is TRBV30 and J is TRBJ1-1; no clear D. CDR1 is GTSNPN and CDR2 is SVGIG in the germline V gene (reference sequence). The CDR3 loop spans 15 amino acids. V gave up 4 bases and J gave up 2 bases, with 17 bases separating them. CDR3 sequence (DNA): TGTGCCTGGAAAAACCCCTTAGCGGGAAACACTGAAGCTTTCTTT. Translation gives CAWKNPLAGNTEAFF. Full variable domain (rest looked up from reference TRBV30 and TRBJ1-1): SQTIHQWPATLVQPVGSPLSLECTVEGTSNPNLYWYRQAAGRGLQLLFYSVGIGQISSEVPQNLSASRPQDRQFILSSKKLLLSDSGFYLCAWKNPLAGNTEAFFGQGTRLTVV.

The rearrangement joins TRBV29-1 to TRBJ1-2; D not resolved. CDR1 and CDR2 (germline): SQVTM, ANQGSEA. V gave up 1 base and J gave up 3 bases, with 9 bases separating them. The CDR3 totals 13 residues. Written as DNA, the CDR3 is TGCAGCGTTGAAGCGCAGAATCACTATGGCTACACCTTC. This codes for CSVEAQNHYGYTF.

This clone has at least ten counts. This chain uses TRBV2 with TRBJ2-7, with 7 positions matching TRBD1. CDR3 length equals 13 residues. CDR1 is SNHLY and CDR2 is FYNNEI in the germline V gene. J lost 3 bases, V lost 7 bases, and 6 bases had no gene match. The CDR3 coding sequence is TGTGCCAGCACCCTGACAGGGAACTACGAGCAGTACTTC. It codes for CASTLTGNYEQYF.

The chain employs TRBV14 and TRBJ1-4, with D unclear. CDR1 is SGHDN and CDR2 is FVKESK in the germline V gene. V lost 4 bases, J lost 7 bases, and 10 bases lay in between. This CDR3 spans 13 amino acids. As DNA, the CDR3 is TGTGCCAGCAGCCGGAGAAGTGGTGAAAAACTGTTTTTT. Translation: CASSRRSGEKLFF.

V is TRBV5-1 and J is TRBJ2-2; the match to TRBD1 covers 7 bases. Trimming took 6 bases from V and 6 from J; bases not matched to a gene: 5. The CDR3 covers 13 residues. Germline lookup yields CDR1 SGHRS and CDR2 YFSETQ. The CDR3 reads CASKGGSAGELFF. CDR3 in DNA: TGCGCCAGCAAAGGGGGCTCGGCCGGGGAGCTGTTTTTT.